In its sample, the clone carrying this TCR beta chain is medium-sized. Its specificity is not known. Researchers ran the PCR with 60 Vbeta and 13 Jbeta primers. The table came from immunoSEQ multiplex PCR; TCRdb's copy has only in-frame clones and leaves some out. This table has nearly 110,000 clones, 71% appearing once. The data were obtained in a study of cytomegalovirus exposure and HLA in healthy donors. Trimming left V 1 base short and J 4 bases short, with 8 bases between. This CDR3 comprises 13 residues. The germline gives CDR1 LNHDA, CDR2 SQIVND (reference sequence). Study-wide results and limits: Most TCR beta V segments were productive about 90% or about 30% of the time in an earlier analysis.

Sequenced material: PBMCs. The receptor was isolated from a female donor in good health and CMV-seronegative. This chain links TRBV19 with TRBJ2-7; D is unresolved. Written as DNA, the CDR3 is TGTGCCAGTAGTATAGTCCCTAATTACGAGCAGTACTTC. Translated, it gives CASSIVPNYEQYF.